The source of this T cell receptor (beta chain) is a study of CD49a tissue-resident CD8 T cells in human skin listed by TCRdb under 2017. Regarding the study in general: Subsets of tissue-resident memory CD8+ T cells in human skin, defined by their expression of CD49a, CD69 and CD103, were what the study examined.

As to this clone: Its antigen remains undetermined. Base qualities are not at hand, and no much larger clone is one base apart.

For four to six healthy donors, CD8+ T cells were sorted from blood, dermis and epidermis, and the TCR beta CDR3 regions of these cells were analysed. All TCR-sequenced donors were healthy individuals, and each provided both blood and skin samples. Sorting was used to isolate CD8+ T cell populations ahead of TCR beta sequencing. Skin was separated into dermal and epidermal compartments before T cells were analysed. The protocol used for the library was the immunoSEQ multiplex PCR assay. Regarding the original processing steps: Frequencies of TCR V beta family usage were compared among the sorted CD8+ T cell populations from blood, dermis and epidermis. TCRdb took over this immuneACCESS table, retaining in-frame rearrangements with V and J assigned. Such tables are incomplete; in checked studies, under half of the missing clones stem from an unresolved V gene, and the remainder is unexplained. V and J calls plus clone size are reproduced from that table; the DNA served to infer D and trimming. This sample lists 850 to 1,300 clones; about 76% were detected once. In total, the top ten clones hold around 25% of the sample.

The CDR3 contains 17 residues, cysteine and phenylalanine counted. The CDR3 DNA has 51 bases and is translated from base 1. V trim: 2 bases; J trim: 4 bases; unmatched bases: 14. The CDR1 and CDR2 encoded by the germline V gene are SGHRS and YFSETQ. Material: CD103- CD8+ T cells sorted from skin dermis. The V and J segments used are TRBV5-1 and TRBJ2-7; the central 8 bases match TRBD2. The receptor was isolated from a human donor in good health. The donor label of this sample is uncertain. The CDR3 protein: CASSFRWTGLGAYEQYF. The base sequence is TGCGCCAGCAGCTTTCGGTGGACGGGACTAGGTGCATACGAGCAGTACTTC.